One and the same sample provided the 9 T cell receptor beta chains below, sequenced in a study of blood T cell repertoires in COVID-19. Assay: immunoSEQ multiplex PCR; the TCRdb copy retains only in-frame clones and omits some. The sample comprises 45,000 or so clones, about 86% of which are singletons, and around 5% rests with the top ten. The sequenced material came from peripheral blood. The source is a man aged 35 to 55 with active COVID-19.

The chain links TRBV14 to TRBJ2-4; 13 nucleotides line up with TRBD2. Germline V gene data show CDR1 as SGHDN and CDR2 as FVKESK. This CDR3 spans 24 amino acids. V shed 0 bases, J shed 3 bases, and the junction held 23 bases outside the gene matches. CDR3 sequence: CASSQDTLEDLLAGGGDDKNIQYF. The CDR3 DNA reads TGTGCCAGCAGCCAAGATACTTTAGAGGATTTACTAGCGGGAGGGGGTGATGACAAAAACATTCAGTACTTC.

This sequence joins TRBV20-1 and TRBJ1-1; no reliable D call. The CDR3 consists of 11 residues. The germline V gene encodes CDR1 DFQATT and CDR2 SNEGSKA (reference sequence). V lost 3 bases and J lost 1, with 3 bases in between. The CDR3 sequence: CSARRNTEAFF. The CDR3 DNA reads TGCAGTGCTAGGCGGAACACTGAAGCTTTCTTT.

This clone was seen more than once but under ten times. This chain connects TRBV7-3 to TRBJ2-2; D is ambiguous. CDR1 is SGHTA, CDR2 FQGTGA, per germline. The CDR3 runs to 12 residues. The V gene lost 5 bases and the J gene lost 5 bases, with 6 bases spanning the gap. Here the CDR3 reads CASSPHTGELFF. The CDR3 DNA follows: TGTGCCAGCAGCCCCCATACCGGGGAGCTGTTTTTT.

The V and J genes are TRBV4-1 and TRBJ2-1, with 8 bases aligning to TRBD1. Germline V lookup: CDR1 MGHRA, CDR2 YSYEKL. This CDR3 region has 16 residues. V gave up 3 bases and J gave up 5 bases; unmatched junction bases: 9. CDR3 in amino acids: CASSHLGQGRNNEQFF. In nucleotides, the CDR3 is TGCGCCAGCAGCCACCTCGGACAGGGAAGGAACAATGAGCAGTTCTTC.

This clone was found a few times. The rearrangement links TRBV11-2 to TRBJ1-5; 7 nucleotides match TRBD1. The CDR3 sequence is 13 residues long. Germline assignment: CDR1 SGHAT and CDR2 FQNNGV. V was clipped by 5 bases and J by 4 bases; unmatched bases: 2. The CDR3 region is CASSRGPNQPQHF. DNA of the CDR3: TGTGCCAGCAGCAGGGGGCCTAATCAGCCCCAGCATTTT.

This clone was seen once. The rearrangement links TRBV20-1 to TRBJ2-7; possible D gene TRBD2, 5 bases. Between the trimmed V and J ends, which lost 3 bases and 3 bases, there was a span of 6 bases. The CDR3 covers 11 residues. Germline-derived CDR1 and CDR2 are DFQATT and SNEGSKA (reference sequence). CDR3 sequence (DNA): TGCAGTGCTAGCCGGGACTACGAGCAGTACTTC. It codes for CSASRDYEQYF.

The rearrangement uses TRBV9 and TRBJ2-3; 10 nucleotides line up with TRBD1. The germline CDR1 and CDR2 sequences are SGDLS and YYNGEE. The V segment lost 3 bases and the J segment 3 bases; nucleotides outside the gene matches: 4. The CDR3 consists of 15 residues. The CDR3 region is CASSADRGRTDTQYF. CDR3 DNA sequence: TGTGCCAGCAGCGCCGACAGGGGGCGGACAGATACGCAGTATTTT.

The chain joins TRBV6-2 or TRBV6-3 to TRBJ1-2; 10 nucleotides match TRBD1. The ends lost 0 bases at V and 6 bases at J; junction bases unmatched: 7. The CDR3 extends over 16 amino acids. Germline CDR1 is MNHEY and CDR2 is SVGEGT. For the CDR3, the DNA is TGTGCCAGCAGTTACTCGTACTTAGGACAGGGGGATGGCTACACCTTC. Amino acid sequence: CASSYSYLGQGDGYTF.

The CDR3 region is CASSVKGGIYGYTF. DNA of the CDR3: TGTGCCAGCAGCGTAAAAGGGGGCATATATGGCTACACCTTC. The chain couples TRBV9 to TRBJ1-2; 7 positions agree with TRBD1. The germline gives CDR1 SGDLS, CDR2 YYNGEE. The V and J ends lost 1 base and 5 bases, in that order; junction bases with no gene match: 5. The CDR3 length is 14 residues.